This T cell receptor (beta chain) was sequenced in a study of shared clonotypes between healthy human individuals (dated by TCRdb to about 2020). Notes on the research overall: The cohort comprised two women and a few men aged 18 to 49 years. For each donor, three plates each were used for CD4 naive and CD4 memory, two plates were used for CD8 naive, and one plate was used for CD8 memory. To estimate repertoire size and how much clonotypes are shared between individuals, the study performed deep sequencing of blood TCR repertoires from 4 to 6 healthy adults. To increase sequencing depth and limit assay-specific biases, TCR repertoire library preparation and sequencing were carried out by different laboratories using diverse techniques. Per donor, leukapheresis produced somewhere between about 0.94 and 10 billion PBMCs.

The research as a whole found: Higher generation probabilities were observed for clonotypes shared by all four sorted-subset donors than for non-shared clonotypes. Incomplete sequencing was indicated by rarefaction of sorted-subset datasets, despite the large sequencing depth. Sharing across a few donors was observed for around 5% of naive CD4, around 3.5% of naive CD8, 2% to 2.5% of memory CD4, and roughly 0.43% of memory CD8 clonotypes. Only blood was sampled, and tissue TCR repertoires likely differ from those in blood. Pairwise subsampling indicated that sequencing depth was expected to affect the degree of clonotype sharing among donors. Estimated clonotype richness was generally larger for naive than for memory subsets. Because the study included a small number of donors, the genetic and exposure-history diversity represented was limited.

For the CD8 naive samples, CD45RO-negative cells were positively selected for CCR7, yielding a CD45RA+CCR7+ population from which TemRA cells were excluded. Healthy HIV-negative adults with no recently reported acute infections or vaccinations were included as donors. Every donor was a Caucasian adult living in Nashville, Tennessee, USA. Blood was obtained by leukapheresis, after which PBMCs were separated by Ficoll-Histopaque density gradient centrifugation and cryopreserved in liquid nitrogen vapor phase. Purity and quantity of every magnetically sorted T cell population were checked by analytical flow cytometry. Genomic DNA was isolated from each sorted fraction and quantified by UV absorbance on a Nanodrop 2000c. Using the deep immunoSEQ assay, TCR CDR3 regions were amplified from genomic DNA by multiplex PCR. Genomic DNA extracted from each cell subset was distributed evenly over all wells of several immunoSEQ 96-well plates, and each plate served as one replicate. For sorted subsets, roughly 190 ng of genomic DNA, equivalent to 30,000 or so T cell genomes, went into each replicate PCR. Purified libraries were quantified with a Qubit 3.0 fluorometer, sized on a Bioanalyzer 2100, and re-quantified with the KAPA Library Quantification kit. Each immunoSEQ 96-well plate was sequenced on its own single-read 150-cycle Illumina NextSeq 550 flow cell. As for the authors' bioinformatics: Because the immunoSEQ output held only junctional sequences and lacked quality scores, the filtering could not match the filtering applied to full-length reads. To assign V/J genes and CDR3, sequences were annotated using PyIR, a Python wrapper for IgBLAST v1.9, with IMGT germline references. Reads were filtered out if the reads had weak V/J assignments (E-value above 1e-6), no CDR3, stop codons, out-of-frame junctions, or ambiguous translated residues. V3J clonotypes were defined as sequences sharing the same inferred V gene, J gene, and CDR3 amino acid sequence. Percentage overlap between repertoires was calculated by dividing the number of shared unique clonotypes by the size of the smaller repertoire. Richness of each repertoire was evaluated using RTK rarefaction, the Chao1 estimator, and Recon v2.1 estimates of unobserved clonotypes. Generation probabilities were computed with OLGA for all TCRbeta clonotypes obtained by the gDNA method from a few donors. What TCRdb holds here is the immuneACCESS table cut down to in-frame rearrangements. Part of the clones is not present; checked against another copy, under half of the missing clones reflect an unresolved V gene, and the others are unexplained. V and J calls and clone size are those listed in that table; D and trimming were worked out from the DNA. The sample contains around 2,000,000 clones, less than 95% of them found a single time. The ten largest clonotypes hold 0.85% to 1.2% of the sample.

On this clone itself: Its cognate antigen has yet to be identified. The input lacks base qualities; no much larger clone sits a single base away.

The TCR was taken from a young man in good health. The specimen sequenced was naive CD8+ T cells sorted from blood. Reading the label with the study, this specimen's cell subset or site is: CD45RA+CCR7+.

The CDR3 sequence is CASRISTSGSYNEQFF. The DNA reads as follows: TGTGCCAGCAGGATCAGTACTAGCGGGAGCTACAATGAGCAGTTCTTC. The V and J segments used are TRBV5-4 and TRBJ2-1; TRBD2 fits 11 bases in the junction. From the germline V gene (reference sequence), CDR1 is SGHNT and CDR2 is YYREEE. The germline V end is reduced by 5 bases and the J end by 3 bases; junction bases left unmatched: 7. The CDR3, from cysteine to phenylalanine, totals 16 residues. The sequence is cut down to CDR3 DNA, 48 bases in frame from base 1.